Here is one T cell receptor beta chain with its context. Its matching antigen is unknown. The entry originates in a study of shared clonotypes between healthy human individuals. Study outcomes and limitations: Depth of sequencing was expected to influence donor clonotype sharing.

Unsorted samples relied on about 90 million PBMCs, which served as the source of genomic DNA. CDR1 is MDHEN, CDR2 SYDVKM, per germline. The CDR3 spans 16 residues. The ends were cut back, 2 bases at V and 6 bases at J, with 17 bases in the middle. The unsorted PBMC replicate PCRs were performed with 300 to 350 ng DNA, around 30,000 T cell genomes. Data came from immunoSEQ multiplex PCR; TCRdb stores just in-frame clones and leaves some out. The table includes about 490,000 clones, approximately 80% detected once. Material: PBMCs. This TCR came from a woman in her thirties or forties in good health. Some clones in this sample may be carry-over from other donors' samples. The chain has TRBV28 and TRBJ2-1, with a weak D call TRBD2 (6 bases). The CDR3 bases are TGTGCCAGCAGTTTAGAGGGACTGTTCTTGTCCAATGAGCAGTTCTTC. Its translation: CASSLEGLFLSNEQFF.